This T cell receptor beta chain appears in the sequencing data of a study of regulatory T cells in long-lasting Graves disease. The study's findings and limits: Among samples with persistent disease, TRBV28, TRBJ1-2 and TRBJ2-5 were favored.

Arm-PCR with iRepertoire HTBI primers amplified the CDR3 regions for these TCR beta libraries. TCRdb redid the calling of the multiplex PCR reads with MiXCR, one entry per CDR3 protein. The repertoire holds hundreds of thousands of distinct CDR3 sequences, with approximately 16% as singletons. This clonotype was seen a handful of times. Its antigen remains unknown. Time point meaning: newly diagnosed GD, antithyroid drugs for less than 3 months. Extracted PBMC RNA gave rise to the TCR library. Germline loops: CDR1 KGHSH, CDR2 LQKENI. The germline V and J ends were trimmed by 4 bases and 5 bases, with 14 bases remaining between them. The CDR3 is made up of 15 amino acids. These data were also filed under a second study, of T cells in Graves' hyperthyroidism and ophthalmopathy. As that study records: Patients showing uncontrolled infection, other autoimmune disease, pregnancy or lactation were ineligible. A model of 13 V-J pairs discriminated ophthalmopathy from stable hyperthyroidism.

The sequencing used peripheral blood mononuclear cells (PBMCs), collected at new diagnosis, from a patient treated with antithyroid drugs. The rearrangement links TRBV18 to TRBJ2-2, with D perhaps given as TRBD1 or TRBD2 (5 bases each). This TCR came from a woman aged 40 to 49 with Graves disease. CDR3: CASSRTVGTTGELFF. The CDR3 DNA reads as TGTGCCAGCTCACGAACCGTCGGGACGACCGGGGAGCTGTTTTTT.